This note documents a single TCR beta chain sequence. The repertoire was sequenced with immunoSEQ multiplex PCR; TCRdb's copy has only in-frame clones and lacks some. The data contain roughly 97,000 clones, approximately 78% of them singletons. This sample stems from a study of T cell clones after liver transplantation. This CDR3 has 14 amino acids. CDR1 and CDR2 (germline): LNHNV, YYDKDF (reference sequence). Trimming took 0 bases from V and 8 from J, leaving 13 bases between them. V usage is TRBV15 and J usage is TRBJ1-2; no definite D call. Sample: CD4+ T cells from blood, taken before liver transplant. This sequence originates from a human donor who received a liver transplant. CDR3: CATSRDRGLGGYTF. CDR3 bases: TGTGCCACCAGCAGAGATAGAGGATTGGGCGGCTACACCTTC. Full variable domain (rest looked up from reference TRBV15 and TRBJ1-2): DAMVIQNPRYQVTQFGKPVTLSCSQTLNHNVMYWYQQKSSQAPKLLFHYYDKDFNNEADTPDNFQSRRPNTSFCFLDIRSPGLGDTAMYLCATSRDRGLGGYTFGSGTRLTVV.